This TCR beta chain was recovered during a study of OX40 agonist ivuxolimab in advanced cancers. There are 13 residues in the CDR3. Per the germline V gene, CDR1 is SGHVS and CDR2 is FQNEAQ. Trimming cost V 2 bases and J 12 bases; bases outside gene matches: 9. TCRdb keeps only in-frame clones here, not all; method: immunoSEQ multiplex PCR. The table has tens of thousands of clones, 70% to 90% seen once; the top ten hold approximately 4.8%. The TCR sequence derives from an adult with an advanced solid tumor such as melanoma, head and neck, liver or kidney cancer. Here the sequenced sample was CD4+ or CD8+ T cells sorted from blood, taken in a trial of the OX40 agonist ivuxolimab. The chain is built from TRBV7-8 and TRBJ2-5, with 7 positions matching TRBD2. CDR3 in amino acids: CASSLWEGTLEYF. The CDR3 DNA reads as TGTGCCAGCAGCTTATGGGAGGGGACCCTGGAGTACTTC.